This T cell receptor (beta chain) stems from a study of shared clonotypes between healthy human individuals (TCRdb year 2020). For the study in its entirety: Two women and a few men aged 18 to 49 years were included in the cohort. Per donor, three plates each were used for CD4 naive and CD4 memory, two for CD8 naive, and one for CD8 memory. To estimate repertoire size and how much clonotypes are shared between individuals, the study performed deep sequencing of blood TCR repertoires from roughly five healthy adults. Different laboratories and diverse techniques were used to prepare libraries and sequence TCR repertoires, to increase sequencing depth and limit assay-specific biases. Per donor, leukapheresis produced somewhere between about 0.9 and 9.5 billion PBMCs.

Here V drops 3 bases and J drops 6 bases, and the junction holds 17 bases not matched to any gene. The CDR3 runs 18 amino acids, cysteine and phenylalanine included. The sequence is cut down to CDR3 DNA, 54 bases in frame from base 1. The germline V gene provides CDR1 SGHAT and CDR2 FQNNGV. CD8 naive samples consisted of CD45RO-negative cells that were positively selected for CCR7, yielding a CD45RA+CCR7+ population without TemRA cells. Donors were healthy HIV-negative adults with no recently reported acute infections or vaccinations. Only Caucasian adults living in Nashville, Tennessee, USA were represented among the donors. After blood collection by leukapheresis, PBMCs were isolated using Ficoll-Histopaque density gradient centrifugation and then cryopreserved in the vapor phase of liquid nitrogen. Purity and quantity of every magnetically sorted T cell population were checked by analytical flow cytometry. Each sorted fraction had its genomic DNA isolated and then quantified by UV absorbance on a Nanodrop 2000c.

General conclusions and limits of the study: When a few donors were compared, the shared fraction of clonotypes was about 5% for naive CD4, 3% to 4% for naive CD8, 2.3% for memory CD4, and less than 0.45% for memory CD8. The genetic and exposure-history diversity represented was limited by the small number of donors. Pairwise subsampling indicated that sequencing depth was expected to affect the degree of clonotype sharing among donors. Naive subsets generally had larger estimated clonotype richness than memory subsets did. Clonotypes shared by all four sorted-subset donors showed higher generation probabilities than non-shared clonotypes. Sampling was restricted to blood, and TCR repertoires in tissues likely differ from the TCR repertoires found in blood. Incomplete sequencing was indicated by rarefaction of sorted-subset datasets, despite the large sequencing depth.

Using the deep immunoSEQ assay, TCR CDR3 regions were amplified from genomic DNA by multiplex PCR. Extracted genomic DNA from each cell subset was distributed evenly across all wells of several immunoSEQ 96-well plates, and each plate was treated as a replicate. For sorted subsets, approximately 190 ng genomic DNA, equal to some 30,000 T cell genomes, was loaded into each replicate PCR. The purified libraries were quantified using a Qubit 3.0 fluorometer, sized with a Bioanalyzer 2100, and then quantified again using the KAPA Library Quantification kit. Each immunoSEQ 96-well plate was sequenced on its own single-read 150-cycle Illumina NextSeq 550 flow cell. From the authors' description of their analysis: The immunoSEQ output contained only junctional sequences without quality scores, so filtering could not match that applied to full-length reads. Sequences were annotated with PyIR, a Python wrapper for IgBLAST v1.9, using IMGT germline references to assign V/J genes and CDR3. Reads with weak V/J assignments (E-value above 1e-6), missing CDR3, stop codons, out-of-frame junctions, or ambiguous translated residues were removed. A V3J clonotype was defined by an identical inferred V gene, J gene, and CDR3 amino acid sequence. Percentage overlap between repertoires was computed as shared unique clonotypes divided by the size of the smaller repertoire. RTK rarefaction, the Chao1 estimator, and Recon v2.1 estimates of unobserved clonotypes were used to assess repertoire richness. For all TCRbeta clonotypes obtained by the gDNA method from a few donors, generation probabilities were computed with OLGA. This immuneACCESS table, as held by TCRdb, lists in-frame sequences with V and J called but not all clones. Of the missing ones, under half trace to an unresolved V gene in checked studies; the others have no known cause. That table gives V, J and clone size, and the DNA gave D and trimming. The sample table records millions of clones; about 95% of these occur just once. Of the sample, 1% to 1.3% is held by the ten largest clones.

For this clone: The antigen this receptor binds is unknown. No quality values exist for individual bases; no much larger clone is one base distant.

The receptor chain draws on TRBV11-2 and TRBJ2-5; a stretch of 9 junction bases matches TRBD1. The source is a man aged 18 to 30 in good health. The sequenced material came from naive CD8+ T cells sorted from blood. The intended sense of this specimen's cell subset or site label: CD45RA+CCR7+. The CDR3 has the sequence CASSLGSPDRGIDQTQYF. The sequenced DNA: TGTGCCAGCAGCTTGGGTTCCCCCGACAGGGGGATTGACCAGACCCAGTACTTC. The full variable domain, with segments outside the CDR3 supplied by the reference TRBV11-2 and TRBJ2-5 proteins, appears as EAGVAQSPRYKIIEKRQSVAFWCNPISGHATLYWYQQILGQGPKLLIQFQNNGVVDDSQLPKDRFSAERLKGVDSTLKIQPAKLEDSAVYLCASSLGSPDRGIDQTQYFGPGTRLLVL.